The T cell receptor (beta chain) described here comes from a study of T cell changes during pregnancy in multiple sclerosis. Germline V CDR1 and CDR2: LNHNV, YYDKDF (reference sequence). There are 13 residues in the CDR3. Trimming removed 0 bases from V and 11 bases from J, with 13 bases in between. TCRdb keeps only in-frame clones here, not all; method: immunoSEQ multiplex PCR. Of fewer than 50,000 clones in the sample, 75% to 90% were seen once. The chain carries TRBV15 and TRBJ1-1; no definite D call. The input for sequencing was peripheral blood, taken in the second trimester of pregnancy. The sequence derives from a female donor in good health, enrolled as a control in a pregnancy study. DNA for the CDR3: TGTGCCACCAGCAGAGACCAGGCTGGGAGGGCTTTCTTT. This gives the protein CATSRDQAGRAFF.